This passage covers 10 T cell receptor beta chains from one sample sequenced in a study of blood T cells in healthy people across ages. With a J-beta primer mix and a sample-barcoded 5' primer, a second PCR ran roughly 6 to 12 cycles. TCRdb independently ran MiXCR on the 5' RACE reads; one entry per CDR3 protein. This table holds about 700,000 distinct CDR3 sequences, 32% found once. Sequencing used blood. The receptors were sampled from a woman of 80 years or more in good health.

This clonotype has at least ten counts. The CDR3 region has the DNA TGTGCCAGCAGTTTAGTAGCGGGGGGACAAACAGATACGCAGTATTTT. This codes for CASSLVAGGQTDTQYF. The V call is TRBV28, the J call TRBJ2-3, with 10 bases aligning to TRBD2. In germline, CDR1 is MDHEN, CDR2 SYDVKM. CDR3 length: 16 residues. V shed 2 bases, J shed 3 bases, and the junction held 5 bases outside the gene matches.

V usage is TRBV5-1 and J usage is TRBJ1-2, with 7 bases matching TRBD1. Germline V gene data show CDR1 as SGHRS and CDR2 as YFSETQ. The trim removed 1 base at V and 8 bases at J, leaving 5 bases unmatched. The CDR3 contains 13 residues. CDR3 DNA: TGCGCCAGCAGCTTGTATTCAGGGGGAGGCTACACCTTC. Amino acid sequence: CASSLYSGGGYTF.

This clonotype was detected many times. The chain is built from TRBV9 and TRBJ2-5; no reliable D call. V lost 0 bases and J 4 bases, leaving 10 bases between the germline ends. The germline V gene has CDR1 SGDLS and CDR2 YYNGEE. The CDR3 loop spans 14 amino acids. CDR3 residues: CASSVDPERETQYF. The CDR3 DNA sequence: TGTGCCAGCAGCGTAGATCCGGAGAGAGAGACCCAGTACTTC.

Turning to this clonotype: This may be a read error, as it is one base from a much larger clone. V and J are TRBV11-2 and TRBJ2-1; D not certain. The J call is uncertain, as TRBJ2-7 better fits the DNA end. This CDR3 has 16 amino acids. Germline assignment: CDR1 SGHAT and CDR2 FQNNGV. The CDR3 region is CASSLRSEGSYNEQYF. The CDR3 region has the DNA TGTGCCAGCAGCTTAAGATCTGAAGGGTCCTACAATGAGCAGTACTTC.

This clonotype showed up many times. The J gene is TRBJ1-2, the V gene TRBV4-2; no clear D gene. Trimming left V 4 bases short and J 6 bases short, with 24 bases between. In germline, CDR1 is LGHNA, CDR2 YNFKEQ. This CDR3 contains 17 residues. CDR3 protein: CASSPYDGSGIFDGYTF. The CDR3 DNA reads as TGTGCCAGCAGCCCCTACGATGGGTCCGGGATTTTTGATGGCTACACCTTC.

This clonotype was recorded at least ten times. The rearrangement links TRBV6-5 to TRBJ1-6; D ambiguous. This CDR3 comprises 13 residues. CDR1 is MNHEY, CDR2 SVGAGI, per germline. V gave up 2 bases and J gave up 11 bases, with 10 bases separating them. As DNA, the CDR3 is TGTGCCAGCAGTTACGCCGGTGGTGCACCCCTCCACTTT. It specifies CASSYAGGAPLHF.

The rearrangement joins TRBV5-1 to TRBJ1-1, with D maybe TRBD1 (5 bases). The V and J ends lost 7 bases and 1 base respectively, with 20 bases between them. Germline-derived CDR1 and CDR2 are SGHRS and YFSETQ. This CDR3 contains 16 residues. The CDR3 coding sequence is TGCGCCAGCGGCCCCGCCGGGAGGGGTTGGAACACTGAAGCTTTCTTT. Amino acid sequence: CASGPAGRGWNTEAFF.

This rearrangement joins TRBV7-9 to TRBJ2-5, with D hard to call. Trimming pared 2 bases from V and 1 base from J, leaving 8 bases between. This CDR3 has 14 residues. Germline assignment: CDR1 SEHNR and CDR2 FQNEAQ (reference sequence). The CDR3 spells CASSLLVTQETQYF. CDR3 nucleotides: TGTGCCAGCAGCTTACTAGTAACCCAAGAGACCCAGTACTTC.

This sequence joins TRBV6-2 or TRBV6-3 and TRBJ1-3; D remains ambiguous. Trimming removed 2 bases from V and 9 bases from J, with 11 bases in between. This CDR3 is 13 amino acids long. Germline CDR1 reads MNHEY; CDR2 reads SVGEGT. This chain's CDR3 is CASSYGGRTTIYF. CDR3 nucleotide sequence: TGTGCCAGCAGTTACGGCGGACGGACCACCATATATTTT.

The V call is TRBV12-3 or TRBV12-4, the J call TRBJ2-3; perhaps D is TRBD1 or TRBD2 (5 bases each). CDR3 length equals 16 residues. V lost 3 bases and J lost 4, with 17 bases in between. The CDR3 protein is CASSLAGTRGSDTQYF. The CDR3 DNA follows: TGTGCCAGCAGTTTGGCCGGGACCCGAGGGTCAGATACGCAGTATTTT.